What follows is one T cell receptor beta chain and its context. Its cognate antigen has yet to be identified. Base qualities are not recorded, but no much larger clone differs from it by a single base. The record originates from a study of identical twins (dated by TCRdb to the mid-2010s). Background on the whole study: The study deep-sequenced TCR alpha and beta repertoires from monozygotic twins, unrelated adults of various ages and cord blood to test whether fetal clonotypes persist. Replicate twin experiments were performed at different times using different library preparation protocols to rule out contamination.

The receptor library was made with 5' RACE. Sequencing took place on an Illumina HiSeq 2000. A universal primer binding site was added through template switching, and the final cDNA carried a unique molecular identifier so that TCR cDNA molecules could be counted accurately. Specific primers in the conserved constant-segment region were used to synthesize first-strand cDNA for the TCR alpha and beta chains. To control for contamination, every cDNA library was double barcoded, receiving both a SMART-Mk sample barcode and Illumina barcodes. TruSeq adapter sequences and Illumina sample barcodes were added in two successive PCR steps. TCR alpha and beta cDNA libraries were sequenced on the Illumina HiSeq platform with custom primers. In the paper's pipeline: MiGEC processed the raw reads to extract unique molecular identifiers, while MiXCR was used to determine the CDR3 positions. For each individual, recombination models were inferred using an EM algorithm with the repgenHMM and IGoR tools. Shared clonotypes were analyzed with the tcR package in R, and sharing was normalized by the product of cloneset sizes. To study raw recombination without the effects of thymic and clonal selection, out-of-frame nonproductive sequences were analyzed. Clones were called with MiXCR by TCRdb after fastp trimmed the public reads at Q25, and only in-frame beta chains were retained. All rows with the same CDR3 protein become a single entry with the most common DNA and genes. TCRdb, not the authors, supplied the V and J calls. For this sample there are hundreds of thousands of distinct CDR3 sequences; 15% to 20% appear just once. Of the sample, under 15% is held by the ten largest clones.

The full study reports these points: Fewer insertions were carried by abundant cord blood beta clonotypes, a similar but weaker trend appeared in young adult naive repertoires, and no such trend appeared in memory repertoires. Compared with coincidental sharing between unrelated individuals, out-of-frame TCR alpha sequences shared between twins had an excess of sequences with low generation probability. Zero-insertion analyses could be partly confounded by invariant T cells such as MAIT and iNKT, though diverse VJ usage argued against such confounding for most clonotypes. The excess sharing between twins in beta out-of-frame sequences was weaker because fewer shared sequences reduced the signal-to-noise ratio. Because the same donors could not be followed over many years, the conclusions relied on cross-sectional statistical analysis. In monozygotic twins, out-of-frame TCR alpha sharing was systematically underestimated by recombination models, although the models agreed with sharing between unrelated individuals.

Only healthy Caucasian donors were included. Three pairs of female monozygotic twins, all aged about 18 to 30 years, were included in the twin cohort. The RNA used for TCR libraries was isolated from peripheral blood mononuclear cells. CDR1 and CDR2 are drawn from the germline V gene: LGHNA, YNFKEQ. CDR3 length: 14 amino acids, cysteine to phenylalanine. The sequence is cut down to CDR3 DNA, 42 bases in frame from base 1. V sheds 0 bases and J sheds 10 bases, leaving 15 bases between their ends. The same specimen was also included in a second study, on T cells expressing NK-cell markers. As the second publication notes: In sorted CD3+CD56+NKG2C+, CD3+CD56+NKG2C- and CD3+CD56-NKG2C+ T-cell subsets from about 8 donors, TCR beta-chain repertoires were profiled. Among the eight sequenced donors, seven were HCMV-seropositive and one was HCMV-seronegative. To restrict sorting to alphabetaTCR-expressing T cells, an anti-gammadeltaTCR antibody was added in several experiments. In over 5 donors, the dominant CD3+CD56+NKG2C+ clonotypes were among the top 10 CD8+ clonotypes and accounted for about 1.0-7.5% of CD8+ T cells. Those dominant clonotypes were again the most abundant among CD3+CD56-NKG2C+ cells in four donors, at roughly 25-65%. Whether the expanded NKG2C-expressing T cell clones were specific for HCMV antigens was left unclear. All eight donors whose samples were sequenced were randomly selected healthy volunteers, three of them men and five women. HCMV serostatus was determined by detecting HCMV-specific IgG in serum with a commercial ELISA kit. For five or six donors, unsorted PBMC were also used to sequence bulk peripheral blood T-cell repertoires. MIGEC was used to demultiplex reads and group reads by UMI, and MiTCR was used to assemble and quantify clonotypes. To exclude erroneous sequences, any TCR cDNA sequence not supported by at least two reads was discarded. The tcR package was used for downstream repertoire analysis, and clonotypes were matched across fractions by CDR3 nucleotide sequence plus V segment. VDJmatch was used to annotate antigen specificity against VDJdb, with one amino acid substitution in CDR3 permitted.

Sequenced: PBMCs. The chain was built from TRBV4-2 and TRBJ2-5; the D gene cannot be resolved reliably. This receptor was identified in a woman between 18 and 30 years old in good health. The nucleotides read TGTGCCAGCAGCCAAGATCTGTGGAGCGCGTACCAGTACTTC. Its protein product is CASSQDLWSAYQYF.